The next 28 T cell receptor beta chains were all read from a single sample in a study of T cells after yellow fever vaccination (dated by TCRdb to between 2019 and 2020). Interpreted using the paper, the treatment or condition label stands for: live attenuated yellow fever vaccine strain. The library was produced with 5' RACE. TCRdb names Illumina NovaSeq 6000 as the instrument used. The public reads were reanalyzed by TCRdb: fastp trimming at Q25, MiXCR alignment, in-frame beta chains only. Every entry covers one CDR3 protein and lists the most common genes and DNA from its rows. In all, the sample holds a few hundred thousand distinct CDR3 sequences, and about 10% of those were seen once. Jointly, the top ten make up about 3.7% of the sample. Sample: CD4+ T cells sorted from PBMCs, taken 5 days after the yellow fever booster vaccination. The receptors shown here come from a young man who received the YFV17D yellow fever vaccine.

The table lists this clonotype with a few counts. The chain uses TRBV7-2 and TRBJ2-7; 8 nucleotides line up with TRBD2. The CDR3 contains 15 residues. The junction had 3 bases not matched to a gene; V was cut back by 0 bases and J by 2 bases. Germline V CDR1 and CDR2: SGHTA, FQGNSA. The CDR3 region has the DNA TGTGCCAGCAGCTTAGCGATCGGGGGGGCCTACGAGCAGTACTTC. Translated: CASSLAIGGAYEQYF.

The chain joins TRBV7-9 to TRBJ2-3; 10 nucleotides line up with TRBD1. CDR3 length: 15 residues. Germline loops: CDR1 SEHNR, CDR2 FQNEAQ (reference sequence). V lost 6 bases, J lost 2 bases, and 5 bases stayed unmatched. The CDR3 loop is CASSYGQGVTDTQYF. The DNA for the CDR3 is TGTGCCAGCAGTTACGGACAGGGGGTCACAGATACGCAGTATTTT. Full variable domain (rest looked up from reference TRBV7-9 and TRBJ2-3): DTGVSQNPRHKITKRGQNVTFRCDPISEHNRLYWYRQTLGQGPEFLTYFQNEAQLEKSRLLSDRFSAERPKGSFSTLEIQRTEQGDSAMYLCASSYGQGVTDTQYFGPGTRLTVL.

This clonotype has more than one count but fewer than ten. The V call is TRBV18, the J call TRBJ2-5; no definite D call. The CDR3 runs 13 residues. CDR1 is KGHSH and CDR2 is LQKENI in the germline V gene. Trimming pared 3 bases from V and 0 bases from J, leaving 5 bases between. For the CDR3, the DNA is TGTGCCAGCTCACCGAGGAACCAAGAGACCCAGTACTTC. Protein sequence: CASSPRNQETQYF.

This clonotype occurred a few times. The V call is TRBV2, the J call TRBJ2-1; D unclear. CDR1 and CDR2 from the germline V gene are SNHLY and FYNNEI. This CDR3 region has 11 residues. The V end was cut by 8 bases, the J end by 7 bases, with 9 bases between. CDR3 loop: CASGVWNEQFF. In DNA, the CDR3 is TGTGCCAGCGGGGTTTGGAATGAGCAGTTCTTC.

The chain couples TRBV12-3 or TRBV12-4 to TRBJ2-1; D possibly corresponds to TRBD2 (6 bases). Trimming took 6 bases from V and 13 from J, leaving 19 bases between them. The CDR3 consists of 13 residues. CDR3 DNA: TGTGCCAGCAGCCGAGTCCGGGGGTACGACCAGTTCTTC. Its protein product is CASSRVRGYDQFF.

V gene TRBV12-3 or TRBV12-4 combines with J gene TRBJ2-5, with TRBD2 identical over 10 bases. J was trimmed by 1 base and V by 7 bases; bases with no gene match: 3. The CDR3 totals 14 residues. CDR3 loop: CASTLAGVQETQYF. Written as DNA, the CDR3 is TGTGCCAGCACTCTAGCGGGGGTCCAAGAGACCCAGTACTTC.

The rearrangement joins TRBV6-5 to TRBJ2-7; tentative D call: TRBD1 (6 bases). The CDR3 totals 14 residues. Germline lookup yields CDR1 MNHEY and CDR2 SVGAGI. Trimming took 8 bases from V and 2 from J, leaving 16 bases between them. CDR3 loop: CASQRGIPAYEQYF. CDR3 DNA: TGTGCCAGCCAGAGGGGGATACCCGCCTACGAGCAGTACTTC.

The chain employs TRBV7-3 and TRBJ2-5; D possibly corresponds to TRBD1 (5 bases). Trimming took 0 bases from V and 2 from J, leaving 7 bases between them. The CDR3 is 14 residues long. CDR1 and CDR2 from the germline V gene are SGHTA and FQGTGA. CDR3 sequence reads: CASSLTGAQETQYF. CDR3 in DNA: TGTGCCAGCAGCTTAACAGGGGCGCAAGAGACCCAGTACTTC.

This clonotype was counted only a few times. The chain uses TRBV9 and TRBJ2-5, with a weak D call TRBD2 (7 bases). Trimming cost V 5 bases and J 4 bases, with 18 bases left between them. The germline gives CDR1 SGDLS, CDR2 YYNGEE. The CDR3 is made up of 15 amino acids. CDR3 sequence (DNA): TGTGCCAGCAGTCTAATGGGGGGGCAGAGAGAGACCCAGTACTTC. Encoded protein: CASSLMGGQRETQYF.

This clonotype occurred a few times. The chain joins TRBV6-5 to TRBJ1-5, with TRBD1 as a possible D gene (5 bases). The CDR3 has 15 residues. Germline V CDR1 and CDR2: MNHEY, SVGAGI. V lost 7 bases and J lost 7, with 20 bases in between. In DNA, the CDR3 is TGTGCCAGCAAAAAAGGGACGAGGCGAGGGCAGCCCCAGCATTTT. Translating it yields CASKKGTRRGQPQHF.

This clonotype showed up many times. The chain uses TRBV20-1 and TRBJ2-5; D perhaps matches TRBD2 (5 bases). CDR1 is DFQATT, CDR2 SNEGSKA, per germline (reference sequence). This CDR3 has 13 amino acids. Trimming shortened V by 7 bases and J by 4 bases, and 16 bases separated the two germline ends. CDR3 DNA sequence: TGCAGTGTCCCCCCGGCGGGTCGAGAGACCCAGTACTTC. Encoded protein: CSVPPAGRETQYF.

As regards this clonotype: This CDR3 fails to terminate in the conserved phenylalanine or tryptophan, so it likely reflects a read error. This chain links TRBV12-3 or TRBV12-4 with TRBJ1-2, with D possibly being TRBD1 (5 bases). This CDR3 has 12 residues. Deletions cut 8 bases from V and 4 bases from J, with 11 bases between. In nucleotides, the CDR3 is TGTGCCAGCTCAGGGAGTGCCTATGGCTACACCCTC. Translating it yields CASSGSAYGYTL.

This clonotype came up many times. This rearrangement joins TRBV7-3 to TRBJ2-1; the D gene could be TRBD1 or TRBD2 (5 bases each). Between the trimmed V and J ends, which lost 2 bases and 9 bases, there was a span of 8 bases. The CDR3 runs 12 residues. CDR1 is SGHTA and CDR2 is FQGTGA in the germline V gene. As DNA, the CDR3 is TGTGCCAGCAGCTTAGATGGGGGTGAGCAGTTCTTC. This encodes CASSLDGGEQFF.

The sample holds a few counts of this clonotype. This sequence joins TRBV27 and TRBJ1-5, with D possibly matching TRBD1 (5 bases). The CDR3 sequence is 15 residues long. V gave up 3 bases and J gave up 0 bases, with 9 bases separating them. Germline CDR1 is MNHEY and CDR2 is SMNVEV (reference sequence). CDR3 loop: CASSLWGSSNQPQHF. CDR3 nucleotides: TGTGCCAGCAGTTTGTGGGGGAGTAGCAATCAGCCCCAGCATTTT.

The genes are TRBV9 and TRBJ1-2; 8 nucleotides align to TRBD1. In germline, CDR1 is SGDLS, CDR2 YYNGEE. This CDR3 comprises 15 residues. Unmatched junction bases numbered 9, after V lost 4 bases and J lost 4 bases. CDR3 nucleotide sequence: TGTGCCAGCAGCCCCCAGGACAGGGATTCCTATGGCTACACCTTC. Protein sequence: CASSPQDRDSYGYTF.

In its sample, this clonotype was seen many times. The chain recombines TRBV9 with TRBJ2-3; D ambiguous. V lost 1 base to trimming and J lost 9 bases, with 9 bases between them. The CDR3 is made up of 12 amino acids. Per the germline V gene, CDR1 is SGDLS and CDR2 is YYNGEE. CDR3: CASSVNKDTQYF. The DNA for the CDR3 is TGTGCCAGCAGCGTAAACAAGGACACGCAGTATTTT.

This clonotype was detected many times. The chain recombines TRBV29-1 with TRBJ2-7; D is perhaps TRBD1 or TRBD2 (7 bases each). CDR1 is SQVTM, CDR2 ANQGSEA, per germline. This CDR3 has 13 residues. The V gene lost 3 bases and the J gene lost 7 bases, with 16 bases spanning the gap. The CDR3 protein is CSVDRQGEGEQYF. As DNA, the CDR3 is TGCAGCGTTGACCGGCAGGGGGAGGGTGAGCAGTACTTC.

The chain recombines TRBV6-5 with TRBJ1-3; 7 bases are a match to TRBD1. This CDR3 comprises 16 residues. The V gene's germline CDR1 is MNHEY and CDR2 SVGAGI. V dropped 6 bases and J dropped 4; count of bases not matched to a gene: 12. The CDR3 DNA is TGTGCCAGCAGACCGCTTACAGGGGATCTAGGAAACACCATATATTTT. It encodes CASRPLTGDLGNTIYF.

This clonotype has a handful of counts. The J gene is TRBJ2-5, the V gene TRBV4-1; tentative D call: TRBD2 (5 bases). The CDR3 is 17 residues long. V gave up 1 base and J gave up 0 bases, with 15 bases separating them. CDR1 is MGHRA and CDR2 is YSYEKL in the germline V gene. In nucleotides, the CDR3 is TGCGCCAGCAGCCAAGCCATAACCCAGCGGAACCAAGAGACCCAGTACTTC. Amino acids: CASSQAITQRNQETQYF.

This clonotype came up a few times. The chain joins TRBV29-1 to TRBJ1-5, with a possible D match to TRBD1 (6 bases). Germline-derived CDR1 and CDR2 are SQVTM and ANQGSEA. V was pared by 3 bases and J by 9 bases, with 15 bases between. The length of the CDR3 is 13 residues. CDR3 protein: CSVDPTGRGPQHF. CDR3 DNA: TGCAGCGTTGACCCAACAGGGAGGGGGCCCCAGCATTTT.

J is TRBJ2-1 and V is TRBV9; the D call may be TRBD1 or TRBD2 (6 bases each). Germline values: CDR1 SGDLS, CDR2 YYNGEE. This CDR3 comprises 14 residues. V lost 0 bases, J lost 4 bases, and 8 bases lay in between. For the CDR3, the DNA is TGTGCCAGCAGCGTAGCGGGGGCATACAATGAGCAGTTCTTC. Its protein product is CASSVAGAYNEQFF.

The V call is TRBV6-4, the J call TRBJ2-2; TRBD1 matches at 11 bases. There are 16 residues in the CDR3. Germline CDR1 is MRHNA and CDR2 is SNTAGT. V lost 2 bases and J lost 4; bases outside the gene matches: 3. The CDR3 loop reads CASSDAGQGGTGELFF. The CDR3 DNA reads TGTGCCAGCAGTGACGCGGGACAGGGGGGCACCGGGGAGCTGTTTTTT.

There are many counts of this clonotype. The chain has TRBV7-2 and TRBJ2-1, with a possible D match to TRBD1 (6 bases). V gave up 5 bases and J gave up 8 bases, with 16 bases separating them. In germline, CDR1 is SGHTA, CDR2 FQGNSA. This CDR3 contains 14 residues. CDR3 nucleotide sequence: TGTGCCAGCAGCACGACCCAGGGGATTCATGAGCAGTTCTTC. This translates into CASSTTQGIHEQFF. Filled out from reference TRBV7-2 and TRBJ2-1, the complete variable domain reads GAGVSQSPSNKVTEKGKDVELRCDPISGHTALYWYRQSLGQGLEFLIYFQGNSAPDKSGLPSDRFSAERTGGSVSTLTIQRTQQEDSAVYLCASSTTQGIHEQFFGPGTRLTVL.

The J gene is TRBJ1-1, the V gene TRBV7-2; 7 bases align to TRBD1. Germline V gives CDR1 SGHTA, CDR2 FQGNSA. Unmatched junction bases numbered 7, after V lost 2 bases and J lost 4 bases. The CDR3 is 15 amino acids. The chain's CDR3 is CASSLSTGVFTEAFF. CDR3 nucleotides: TGTGCCAGCAGCTTAAGTACAGGGGTCTTCACTGAAGCTTTCTTT.

This clonotype was picked up a small number of times. CDR3 bases: TGCGCCAGCAGCCAAGAGGTAGGGGGCCGTGGCTACACCTTC. Protein: CASSQEVGGRGYTF. The chain employs TRBV4-3 and TRBJ1-2; 7 bases line up with TRBD1. Trimming removed 0 bases from V and 7 bases from J; junction bases left unmatched: 5. The germline CDR1 and CDR2 sequences are LGHNA and YSLEER. The CDR3 is 14 amino acids.

Ten or more counts support this clonotype. The CDR3 coding sequence is TGCGCCAGCAGCCAAGAGCCGGGACAGGGGGTTATTGGCACAGATACGCAGTATTTT. It is translated as CASSQEPGQGVIGTDTQYF. The chain employs TRBV4-1 and TRBJ2-3, with TRBD1 matching over 11 bases. The germline V gene encodes CDR1 MGHRA and CDR2 YSYEKL. This CDR3 has 19 residues. V lost 0 bases to trimming and J lost 1 base; unmatched junction nucleotides: 9.

This clonotype has only a few counts. The gene calls are TRBV3-2 and TRBJ1-1. TRBV3-2 is a pseudogene locus. The CDR3 has 13 amino acids. DNA for the CDR3: TGTGCCAGCAGCCCCGGAACGGTGGGTGAAGCTTTCTTT. The encoded protein is CASSPGTVGEAFF.

V usage is TRBV20-1 and J usage is TRBJ2-5, with D perhaps TRBD2 (5 bases). Trimming took 4 bases from V and 2 from J, leaving 11 bases between them. Germline assignment: CDR1 DFQATT and CDR2 SNEGSKA (reference sequence). This CDR3 contains 13 residues. CDR3 sequence: CSATGSPQETQYF. The CDR3 nucleotides read TGCAGTGCTACGGGGTCCCCTCAAGAGACCCAGTACTTC.